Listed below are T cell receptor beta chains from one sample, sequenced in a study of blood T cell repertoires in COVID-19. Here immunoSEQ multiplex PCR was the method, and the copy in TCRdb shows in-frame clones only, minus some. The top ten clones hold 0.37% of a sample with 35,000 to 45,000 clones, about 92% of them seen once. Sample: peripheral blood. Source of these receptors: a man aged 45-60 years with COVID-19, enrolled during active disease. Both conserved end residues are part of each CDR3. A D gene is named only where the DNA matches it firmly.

CDR3aa: CASSLDRQGGIF
CDR3nt: TGTGCCAGCAGCTTGGACCGGCAGGGAGGAATCTTC
d_gene: NA
v_gene: TRBV5-4
j_gene: TRBJ1-2

CDR3aa: CASSDSRGGETQYF
CDR3nt: TGTGCCAGCAGTGACTCTAGGGGAGGGGAGACCCAGTACTTC
d_gene: TRBD2
v_gene: TRBV2
j_gene: TRBJ2-5

CDR3aa: CASSPRDRGRGEQYF
CDR3nt: TGTGCCAGCAGCCCCCGGGACAGGGGGCGCGGTGAGCAGTACTTC
d_gene: TRBD1
v_gene: TRBV7-9
j_gene: TRBJ2-7

CDR3aa: CASGPGTGIQPQHF
CDR3nt: TGTGCTAGTGGTCCCGGGACAGGGATTCAGCCCCAGCATTTT
d_gene: TRBD1
v_gene: TRBV12-5
j_gene: TRBJ1-5

CDR3aa: CSVDTGGTDTQYF
CDR3nt: TGCAGCGTTGACACAGGAGGCACAGATACGCAGTATTTT
d_gene: NA
v_gene: TRBV29-1
j_gene: TRBJ2-3

CDR3aa: CATRMWQGYEQYF
CDR3nt: TGTGCCACCAGAATGTGGCAGGGTTACGAGCAGTACTTC
d_gene: NA
v_gene: TRBV5-4
j_gene: TRBJ2-7

CDR3aa: CASSYSGTSNKLYF
CDR3nt: TGTGCCAGCAGCTACTCCGGGACTAGCAATAAGCTGTATTTT
d_gene: TRBD2
v_gene: TRBV5-4
j_gene: TRBJ2-3

CDR3aa: CASSIGLGQVTYSNQPQHF
CDR3nt: TGTGCCAGTAGTATAGGCTTGGGACAGGTGACCTATAGCAATCAGCCCCAGCATTTT
d_gene: TRBD1
v_gene: TRBV19
j_gene: TRBJ1-5

CDR3aa: CASGESSYEQYF
CDR3nt: TGTGCCAGCGGAGAGAGCTCCTACGAGCAGTACTTC
d_gene: NA
v_gene: TRBV6-5
j_gene: TRBJ2-7

CDR3aa: CASSIDSGGIYGYTF
CDR3nt: TGTGCCAGTAGTATAGATAGCGGGGGCATCTATGGCTACACCTTC
d_gene: NA
v_gene: TRBV19
j_gene: TRBJ1-2

CDR3aa: CASSYRGSTEAFF
CDR3nt: TGTGCCAGCAGTTATAGGGGCAGCACTGAAGCTTTCTTT
d_gene: NA
v_gene: TRBV6-2/TRBV6-3
j_gene: TRBJ1-1

CDR3aa: CASSLVGQGREKLFF
CDR3nt: TGTGCCAGCAGCTTAGTAGGACAGGGAAGGGAAAAACTGTTTTTT
d_gene: TRBD1
v_gene: TRBV11-2
j_gene: TRBJ1-4

CDR3aa: CASTTGANEKLFF
CDR3nt: TGTGCCAGCACGACAGGTGCTAATGAAAAACTGTTTTTT
d_gene: NA
v_gene: TRBV19
j_gene: TRBJ1-4

CDR3aa: CASSTGSDTQYF
CDR3nt: TGTGCCAGTAGTACGGGGTCAGATACGCAGTATTTT
d_gene: NA
v_gene: TRBV19
j_gene: TRBJ2-3

CDR3aa: CASRENTGFSNEQYF
CDR3nt: TGTGCCAGCAGAGAGAACACAGGGTTTTCTAACGAGCAGTACTTC
d_gene: NA
v_gene: TRBV6-5
j_gene: TRBJ2-7

CDR3aa: CASSSIQGAPNYGYTF
CDR3nt: TGTGCCAGCAGTTCGATCCAGGGGGCGCCTAACTATGGCTACACCTTC
d_gene: TRBD1
v_gene: TRBV28
j_gene: TRBJ1-2

CDR3aa: CASSGTSGSNEQFF
CDR3nt: TGCGCCAGCAGCGGGACTAGCGGGAGCAATGAGCAGTTCTTC
d_gene: TRBD2
v_gene: TRBV4-1
j_gene: TRBJ2-1

CDR3aa: CASSPPMDSGRLGAFF
CDR3nt: TGTGCCAGCTCACCACCGATGGACAGCGGAAGATTAGGAGCTTTCTTT
d_gene: NA
v_gene: TRBV18
j_gene: TRBJ1-1

CDR3aa: CASSPADRVETQYF
CDR3nt: TGTGCCAGCTCACCAGCTGACAGGGTGGAGACCCAGTACTTC
d_gene: TRBD1
v_gene: TRBV18
j_gene: TRBJ2-5

CDR3aa: CASSLPLTSAQETQYF
CDR3nt: TGTGCCAGCAGTCTTCCGTTGACTAGCGCGCAAGAGACCCAGTACTTC
d_gene: TRBD2
v_gene: TRBV6-2/TRBV6-3
j_gene: TRBJ2-5

CDR3aa: CASSYMGGAFF
CDR3nt: TGTGCCAGCAGTTACATGGGAGGAGCTTTCTTT
d_gene: NA
v_gene: TRBV6-5
j_gene: TRBJ1-1

CDR3aa: CASSVGLAGGGETQYF
CDR3nt: TGCGCCAGCAGCGTCGGACTAGCGGGAGGGGGAGAGACCCAGTACTTC
d_gene: TRBD2
v_gene: TRBV5-1
j_gene: TRBJ2-5